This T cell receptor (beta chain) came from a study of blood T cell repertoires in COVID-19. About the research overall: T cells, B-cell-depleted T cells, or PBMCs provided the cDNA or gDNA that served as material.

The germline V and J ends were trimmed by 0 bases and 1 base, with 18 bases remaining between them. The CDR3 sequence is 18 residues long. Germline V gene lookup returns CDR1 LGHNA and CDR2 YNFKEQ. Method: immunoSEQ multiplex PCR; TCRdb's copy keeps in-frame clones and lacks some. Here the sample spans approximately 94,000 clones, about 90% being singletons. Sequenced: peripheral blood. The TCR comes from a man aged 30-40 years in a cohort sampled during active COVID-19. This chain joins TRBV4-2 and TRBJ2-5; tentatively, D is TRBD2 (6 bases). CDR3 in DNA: TGTGCCAGCAGCCAAGATGTCGGCGGGGCGGGCACCCAAGAGACCCAGTACTTC. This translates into CASSQDVGGAGTQETQYF.